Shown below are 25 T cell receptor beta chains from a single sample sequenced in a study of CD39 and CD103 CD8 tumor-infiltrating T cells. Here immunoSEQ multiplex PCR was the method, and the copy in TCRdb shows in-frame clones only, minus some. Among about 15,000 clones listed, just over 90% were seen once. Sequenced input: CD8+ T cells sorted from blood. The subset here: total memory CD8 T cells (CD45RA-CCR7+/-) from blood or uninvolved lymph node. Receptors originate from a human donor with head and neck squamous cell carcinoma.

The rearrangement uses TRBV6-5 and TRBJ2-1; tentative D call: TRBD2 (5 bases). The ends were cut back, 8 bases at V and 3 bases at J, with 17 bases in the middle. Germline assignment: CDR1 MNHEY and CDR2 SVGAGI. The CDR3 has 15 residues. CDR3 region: CASRPSGLLYNEQFF. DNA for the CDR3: TGTGCCAGCCGACCCAGCGGACTCCTCTACAATGAGCAGTTCTTC.

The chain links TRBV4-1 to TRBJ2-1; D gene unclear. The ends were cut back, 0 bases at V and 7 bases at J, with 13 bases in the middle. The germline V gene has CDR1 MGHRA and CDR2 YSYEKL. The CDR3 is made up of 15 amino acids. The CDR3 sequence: CASSQDDLGRNEQFF. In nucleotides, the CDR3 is TGCGCCAGCAGCCAAGATGACCTCGGACGGAATGAGCAGTTCTTC.

CDR3 sequence: CASSASGDLVYSNQPQHF. CDR3 DNA sequence: TGTGCCAGCAGTGCGTCGGGGGATTTGGTCTATAGCAATCAGCCCCAGCATTTT. The chain employs TRBV6-1 and TRBJ1-5, with a possible D match to TRBD1 (5 bases). V was trimmed by 4 bases and J by 0 bases, leaving 19 bases between them. The CDR3 runs to 18 residues. Germline assignment: CDR1 MNHNS and CDR2 SASEGT.

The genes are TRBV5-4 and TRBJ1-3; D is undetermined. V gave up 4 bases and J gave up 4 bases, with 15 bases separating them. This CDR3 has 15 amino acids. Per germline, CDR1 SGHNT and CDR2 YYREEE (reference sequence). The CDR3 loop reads CASSLKGGTGNTIYF. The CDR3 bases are TGTGCCAGCAGCCTAAAGGGAGGAACAGGAAACACCATATATTTT.

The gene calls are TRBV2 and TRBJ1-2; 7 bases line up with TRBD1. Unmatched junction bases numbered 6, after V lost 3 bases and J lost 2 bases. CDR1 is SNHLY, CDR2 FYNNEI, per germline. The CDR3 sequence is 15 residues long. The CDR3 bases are TGTGCCAGCAGTGATTGGGGACAGACCAACTATGGCTACACCTTC. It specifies CASSDWGQTNYGYTF.

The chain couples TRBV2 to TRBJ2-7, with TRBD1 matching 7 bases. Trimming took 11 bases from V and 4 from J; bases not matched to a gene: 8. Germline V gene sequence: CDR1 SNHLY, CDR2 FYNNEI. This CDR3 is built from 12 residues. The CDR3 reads CAARDSLYEQYF. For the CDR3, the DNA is TGTGCCGCTCGGGACAGCCTTTACGAGCAGTACTTC.

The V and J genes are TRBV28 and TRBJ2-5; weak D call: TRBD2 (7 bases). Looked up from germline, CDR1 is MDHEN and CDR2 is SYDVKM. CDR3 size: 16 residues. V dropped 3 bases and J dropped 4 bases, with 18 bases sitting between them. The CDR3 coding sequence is TGTGCCAGCAGTTTGCCCCCCTTGGGGGGGCGAGAGACCCAGTACTTC. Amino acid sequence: CASSLPPLGGRETQYF. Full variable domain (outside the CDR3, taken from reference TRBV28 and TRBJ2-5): DVKVTQSSRYLVKRTGEKVFLECVQDMDHENMFWYRQDPGLGLRLIYFSYDVKMKEKGDIPEGYSVSREKKERFSLILESASTNQTSMYLCASSLPPLGGRETQYFGPGTRLLVL.

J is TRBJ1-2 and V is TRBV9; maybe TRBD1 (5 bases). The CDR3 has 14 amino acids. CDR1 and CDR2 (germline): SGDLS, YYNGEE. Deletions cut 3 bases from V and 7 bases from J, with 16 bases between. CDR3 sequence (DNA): TGTGCCAGCAGCGCACCCGGGACCAGTCTTGGCTACACCTTC. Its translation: CASSAPGTSLGYTF.

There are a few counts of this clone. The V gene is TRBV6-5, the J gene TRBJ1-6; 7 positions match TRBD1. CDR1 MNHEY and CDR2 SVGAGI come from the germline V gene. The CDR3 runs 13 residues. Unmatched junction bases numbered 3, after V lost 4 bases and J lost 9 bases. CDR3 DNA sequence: TGTGCCAGCAGTTCAGGGGGGAGTTCACCCCTCCACTTT. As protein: CASSSGGSSPLHF.

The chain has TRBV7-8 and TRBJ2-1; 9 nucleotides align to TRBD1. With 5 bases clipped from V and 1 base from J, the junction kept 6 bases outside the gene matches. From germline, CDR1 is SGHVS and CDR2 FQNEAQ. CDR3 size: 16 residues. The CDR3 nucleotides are TGTGCCAGCAGCATTAACAGGGGGCGGTCCTACAATGAGCAGTTCTTC. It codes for CASSINRGRSYNEQFF.

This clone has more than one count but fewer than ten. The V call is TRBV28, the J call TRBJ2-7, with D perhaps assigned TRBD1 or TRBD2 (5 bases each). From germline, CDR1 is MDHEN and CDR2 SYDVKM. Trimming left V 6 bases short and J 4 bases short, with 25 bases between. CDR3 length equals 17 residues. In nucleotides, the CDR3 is TGTGCCAGCAGAACCGGGCCTGGTACCGGGGACGGATACGAGCAGTACTTC. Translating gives CASRTGPGTGDGYEQYF.

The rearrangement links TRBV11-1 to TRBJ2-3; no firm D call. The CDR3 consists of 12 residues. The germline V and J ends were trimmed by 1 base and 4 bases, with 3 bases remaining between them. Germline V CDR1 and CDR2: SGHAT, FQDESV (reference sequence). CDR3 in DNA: TGTGCCAGCAGCTTAGGGTCAGATACGCAGTATTTT. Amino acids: CASSLGSDTQYF. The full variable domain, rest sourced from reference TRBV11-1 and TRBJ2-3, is EAEVAQSPRYKITEKSQAVAFWCDPISGHATLYWYRQILGQGPELLVQFQDESVVDDSQLPKDRFSAERLKGVDSTLKIQPAELGDSAMYLCASSLGSDTQYFGPGTRLTVL.

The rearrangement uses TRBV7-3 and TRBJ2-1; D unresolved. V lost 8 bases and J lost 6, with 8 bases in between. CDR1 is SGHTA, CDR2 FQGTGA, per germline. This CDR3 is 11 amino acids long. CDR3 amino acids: CASRRPNEQFF. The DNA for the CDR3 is TGTGCCAGCCGACGACCCAATGAGCAGTTCTTC.

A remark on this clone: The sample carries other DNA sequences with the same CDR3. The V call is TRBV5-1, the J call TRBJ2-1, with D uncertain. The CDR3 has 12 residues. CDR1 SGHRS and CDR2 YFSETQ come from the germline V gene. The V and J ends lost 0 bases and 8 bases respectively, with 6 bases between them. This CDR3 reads CASSLVGDEQFF. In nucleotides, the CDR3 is TGCGCCAGCAGCTTGGTGGGCGATGAGCAGTTCTTC. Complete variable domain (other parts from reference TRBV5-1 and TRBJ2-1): KAGVTQTPRYLIKTRGQQVTLSCSPISGHRSVSWYQQTPGQGLQFLFEYFSETQRNKGNFPGRFSGRQFSNSRSEMNVSTLELGDSALYLCASSLVGDEQFFGPGTRLTVL.

The DNA for the CDR3 is TGTGCCAGCAGTCGGGGGCTGGGCAATCAGCCCCAGCATTTT. It specifies CASSRGLGNQPQHF. The chain is built from TRBV28 and TRBJ1-5; perhaps TRBD1 as D (6 bases). CDR3 length: 14 amino acids. Germline V gene data show CDR1 as MDHEN and CDR2 as SYDVKM. The germline V and J ends were trimmed by 5 bases and 2 bases, with 10 bases remaining between them.

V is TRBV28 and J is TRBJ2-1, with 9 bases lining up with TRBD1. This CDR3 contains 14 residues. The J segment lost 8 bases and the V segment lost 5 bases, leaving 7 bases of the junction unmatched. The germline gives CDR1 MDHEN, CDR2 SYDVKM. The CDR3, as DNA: TGTGCCAGCAGTCCCGACAGGGGGTCGTATGAGCAGTTCTTC. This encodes CASSPDRGSYEQFF.

The CDR3 coding sequence is TGCGCCAGCAGCCAAGCTGTTATAGGGACAGCTTTTTACAAGCCCCAGCATTTT. Translation gives CASSQAVIGTAFYKPQHF. The genes are TRBV4-1 and TRBJ1-5, with 7 nucleotides matching TRBD1. The V and J ends lost 1 base and 8 bases, in that order; junction bases with no gene match: 17. CDR3 length: 18 amino acids. CDR1 MGHRA and CDR2 YSYEKL come from the germline V gene.

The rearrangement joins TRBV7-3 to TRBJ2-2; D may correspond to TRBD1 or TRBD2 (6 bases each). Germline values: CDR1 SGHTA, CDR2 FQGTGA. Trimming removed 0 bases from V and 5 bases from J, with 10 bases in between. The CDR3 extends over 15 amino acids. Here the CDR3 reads CASSLTGGLTGELFF. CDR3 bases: TGTGCCAGCAGCTTAACGGGGGGCTTAACCGGGGAGCTGTTTTTT.

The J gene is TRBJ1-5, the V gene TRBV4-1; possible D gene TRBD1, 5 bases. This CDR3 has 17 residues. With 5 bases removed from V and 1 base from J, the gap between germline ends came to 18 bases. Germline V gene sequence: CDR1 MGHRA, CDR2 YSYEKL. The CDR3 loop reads CASSSGTVSGSNQPQHF. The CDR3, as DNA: TGCGCCAGCAGCTCCGGGACGGTCTCGGGGAGCAATCAGCCCCAGCATTTT.

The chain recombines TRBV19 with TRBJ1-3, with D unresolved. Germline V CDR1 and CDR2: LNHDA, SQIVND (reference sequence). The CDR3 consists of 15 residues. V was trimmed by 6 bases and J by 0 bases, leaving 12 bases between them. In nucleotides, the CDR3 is TGTGCCAGTAGCTTGGTGGACTACTCTGGAAACACCATATATTTT. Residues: CASSLVDYSGNTIYF.

CDR3 sequence reads: CASSLLVGGAYNEQFF. The CDR3 nucleotides are TGTGCCAGCAGCCTTCTTGTTGGCGGGGCTTACAATGAGCAGTTCTTC. The genes are TRBV5-4 and TRBJ2-1; TRBD2 is a possible D gene (6 bases). CDR1 is SGHNT and CDR2 is YYREEE in the germline V gene (reference sequence). V lost 4 bases to trimming and J lost 4 bases, with 18 bases between them. CDR3 size: 16 residues.

CDR3 region: CASSPREAKTQYF. DNA for the CDR3: TGTGCCAGCAGCCCCCGAGAGGCGAAGACCCAGTACTTC. V and J are TRBV5-4 and TRBJ2-5; D unclear. Germline CDR1 and CDR2: SGHNT and YYREEE (reference sequence). The germline V and J ends were trimmed by 4 bases and 6 bases, with 13 bases remaining between them. This CDR3 region has 13 residues. Using reference TRBV5-4 and TRBJ2-5 for the parts outside the CDR3, the full variable domain is ETGVTQSPTHLIKTRGQQVTLRCSSQSGHNTVSWYQQALGQGPQFIFQYYREEENGRGNFPPRFSGLQFPNYSSELNVNALELDDSALYLCASSPREAKTQYFGPGTRLLVL.

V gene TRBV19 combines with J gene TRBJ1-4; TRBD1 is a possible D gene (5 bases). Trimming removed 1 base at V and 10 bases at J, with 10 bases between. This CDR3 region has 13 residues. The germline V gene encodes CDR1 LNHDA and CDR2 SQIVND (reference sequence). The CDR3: CASSIADGGKLFF. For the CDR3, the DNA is TGTGCCAGTAGTATAGCGGACGGGGGAAAACTGTTTTTT. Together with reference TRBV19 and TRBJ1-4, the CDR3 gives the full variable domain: DGGITQSPKYLFRKEGQNVTLSCEQNLNHDAMYWYRQDPGQGLRLIYYSQIVNDFQKGDIAEGYSVSREKKESFPLTVTSAQKNPTAFYLCASSIADGGKLFFGSGTQLSVL.

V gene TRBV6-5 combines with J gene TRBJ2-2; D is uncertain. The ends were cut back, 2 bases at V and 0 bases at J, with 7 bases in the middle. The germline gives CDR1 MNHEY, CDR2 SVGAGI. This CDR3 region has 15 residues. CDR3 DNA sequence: TGTGCCAGCAGTTACGAACAGACGAACACCGGGGAGCTGTTTTTT. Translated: CASSYEQTNTGELFF.

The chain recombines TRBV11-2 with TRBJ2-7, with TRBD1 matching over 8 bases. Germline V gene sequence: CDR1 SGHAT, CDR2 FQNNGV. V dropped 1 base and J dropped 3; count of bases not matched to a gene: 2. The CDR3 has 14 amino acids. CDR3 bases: TGTGCCAGCAGCTTAGGGACAGGGCGCTACGAGCAGTACTTC. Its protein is CASSLGTGRYEQYF.